Detailed here is one T cell receptor beta chain. Germline V gene sequence: CDR1 SGHTA, CDR2 FQGNSA. CDR3 length: 17 amino acids. Unmatched junction bases numbered 6, after V lost 1 base and J lost 1 base. TCRdb's table, derived via immunoSEQ multiplex PCR, lists solely in-frame clones and lacks some. Of roughly 100,000 clones in the sample, 91% were seen once. This sample is drawn from a study of T cell changes during pregnancy in multiple sclerosis. Sample: peripheral blood, taken after pregnancy. The sequence came from a female donor in good health, enrolled as a control in a pregnancy study. The V gene is TRBV7-2, the J gene TRBJ2-5, with 10 bases aligning to TRBD2. CDR3 sequence (DNA): TGTGCCAGCAGCTTAGGGGGGCTAGCGGGGGCCCAAGAGACCCAGTACTTC. It translates to CASSLGGLAGAQETQYF. The full variable domain, rest sourced from reference TRBV7-2 and TRBJ2-5, is GAGVSQSPSNKVTEKGKDVELRCDPISGHTALYWYRQSLGQGLEFLIYFQGNSAPDKSGLPSDRFSAERTGGSVSTLTIQRTQQEDSAVYLCASSLGGLAGAQETQYFGPGTRLLVL.